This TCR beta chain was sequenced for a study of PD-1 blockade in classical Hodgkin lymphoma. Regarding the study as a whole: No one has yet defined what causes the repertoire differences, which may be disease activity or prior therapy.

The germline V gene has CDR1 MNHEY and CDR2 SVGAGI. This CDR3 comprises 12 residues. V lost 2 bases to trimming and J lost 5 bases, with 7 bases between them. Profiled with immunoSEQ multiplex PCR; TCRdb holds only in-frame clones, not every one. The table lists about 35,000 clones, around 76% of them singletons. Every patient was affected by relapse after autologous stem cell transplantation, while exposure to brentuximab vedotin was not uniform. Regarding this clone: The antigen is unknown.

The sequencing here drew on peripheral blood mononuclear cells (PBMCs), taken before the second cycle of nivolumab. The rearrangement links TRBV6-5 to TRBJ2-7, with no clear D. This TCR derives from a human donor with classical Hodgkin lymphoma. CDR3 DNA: TGTGCCAGCAGTTACGGACGCGACGAGCAGTACTTC. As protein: CASSYGRDEQYF.